These 28 T cell receptor beta chains came from one sample sequenced in a study of blood T cell repertoires in COVID-19. Data came from immunoSEQ multiplex PCR; TCRdb stores just in-frame clones and leaves some out. The sample includes 300,000 to 400,000 clones, about 90% seen only once; the top ten take more than 0.9%. Sequenced input: PBMCs or T cells enriched from blood (not recorded which). The receptor set was obtained from a woman in her thirties who had recovered from COVID-19.

The chain recombines TRBV5-1 with TRBJ2-7, with 11 bases fitting TRBD1. J was trimmed by 3 bases and V by 4 bases; bases with no gene match: 9. Germline V gene data show CDR1 as SGHRS and CDR2 as YFSETQ. The length of the CDR3 is 16 residues. The CDR3 protein is CASSPRPGQGDYEQYF. CDR3 sequence (DNA): TGCGCCAGCAGCCCACGACCGGGACAGGGGGACTACGAGCAGTACTTC.

The gene calls are TRBV4-1 and TRBJ2-3; possibly TRBD2 for D (6 bases). Germline V CDR1 and CDR2: MGHRA, YSYEKL. The CDR3 contains 17 residues. V lost 1 base to trimming and J lost 3 bases, with 17 bases between them. CDR3 sequence reads: CASSQGTGAGLTDTQYF. The CDR3 nucleotides are TGCGCCAGCAGCCAAGGGACCGGGGCAGGACTAACAGATACGCAGTATTTT.

This chain uses TRBV19 with TRBJ1-4, with a tentative D call TRBD1 (6 bases). The CDR3 sequence is 13 residues long. V shed 5 bases and J shed 8 bases, with 12 bases lying between them. CDR1 is LNHDA and CDR2 is SQIVND in the germline V gene (reference sequence). In DNA, the CDR3 is TGTGCCAGTAGTCGATCAGGGGACGAAAAACTGTTTTTT. Its translation is CASSRSGDEKLFF. The full variable domain, rest sourced from reference TRBV19 and TRBJ1-4, is DGGITQSPKYLFRKEGQNVTLSCEQNLNHDAMYWYRQDPGQGLRLIYYSQIVNDFQKGDIAEGYSVSREKKESFPLTVTSAQKNPTAFYLCASSRSGDEKLFFGSGTQLSVL.

This sequence joins TRBV7-9 and TRBJ2-5; D remains unclear. Trimming took 0 bases from V and 4 from J, leaving 9 bases between them. Germline V gene data show CDR1 as SEHNR and CDR2 as FQNEAQ (reference sequence). CDR3 size: 14 residues. CDR3: CASSLASSGETQYF. CDR3 DNA sequence: TGTGCCAGCAGCTTAGCGTCCAGTGGAGAGACCCAGTACTTC.

J is TRBJ2-7 and V is TRBV6-5, with D possibly being TRBD1 (5 bases). The V end was cut by 8 bases, the J end by 4 bases, with 12 bases between. This CDR3 is 12 amino acids long. Germline assignment: CDR1 MNHEY and CDR2 SVGAGI. The CDR3 coding sequence is TGTGCCAGCTCTCGGACATCTTACGAGCAGTACTTC. Translating it yields CASSRTSYEQYF.

The chain combines TRBV14 with TRBJ2-7; possible D gene TRBD1, 5 bases. CDR3 length: 13 amino acids. CDR1 SGHDN and CDR2 FVKESK come from the germline V gene. V lost 8 bases and J 4 bases, leaving 15 bases between the germline ends. The CDR3 DNA follows: TGTGCCAGCTTAAAGGGGCTTAGGTACGAGCAGTACTTC. Translating it yields CASLKGLRYEQYF.

This clone was observed a few times. This chain links TRBV9 with TRBJ2-3; TRBD1 matches at 8 bases. The germline CDR1 and CDR2 sequences are SGDLS and YYNGEE. J gave up 2 bases and V 1 base, and 9 bases lay outside the gene matches. The CDR3 runs 17 residues. In nucleotides, the CDR3 is TGTGCCAGCAGCGTACCCCCAGGACAGGGCAACACAGATACGCAGTATTTT. Amino acid sequence: CASSVPPGQGNTDTQYF.

The J gene is TRBJ1-6, the V gene TRBV30; TRBD1 might be the D (6 bases). CDR1 is GTSNPN, CDR2 SVGIG, per germline (reference sequence). The CDR3 totals 14 residues. The V and J ends lost 4 bases and 8 bases respectively, with 15 bases between them. CDR3 region: CAWTLGAGDSPLHF. The CDR3 DNA sequence: TGTGCCTGGACCCTCGGGGCAGGGGATTCACCCCTCCACTTT.

The chain combines TRBV7-8 with TRBJ2-2; TRBD2 matches at 12 bases. The V gene end was trimmed by 5 bases and the J gene end by 7 bases; junction bases not matched to a gene: 17. Looked up from germline, CDR1 is SGHVS and CDR2 is FQNEAQ. The CDR3 length is 19 residues. The CDR3 DNA reads TGTGCCAGCAGCCTCTGGACTAGCGGGGACCTTAAGGCAGGCGGGGAGCTGTTTTTT. This translates into CASSLWTSGDLKAGGELFF.

This clone was counted between two and nine times. V usage is TRBV6-5 and J usage is TRBJ1-6, with 7 bases that match TRBD1. The J segment lost 8 bases and the V segment lost 2 bases, leaving 6 bases of the junction unmatched. This CDR3 comprises 15 residues. CDR1 and CDR2 from the germline V gene are MNHEY and SVGAGI. The CDR3 DNA sequence: TGTGCCAGCAGTTACAGGGCAGGGGGTGATTCACCCCTCCACTTT. Translating gives CASSYRAGGDSPLHF.

There are a few counts of this clone. One end of the junction does not line up with germline, which may come from a read error. The chain links TRBV3-1 (or the pseudogene TRBV3-2) to TRBJ1-6; D gene ambiguous. Germline CDR1 LGHDT, CDR2 YNNKEL (reference sequence). This CDR3 region has 15 residues. The CDR3 region has the DNA TGTGCCTGCAGCCAAGGCCCCGGGAGGGATTCACCCCTCCACTTT. This translates into CACSQGPGRDSPLHF.

This chain joins TRBV15 and TRBJ1-5; TRBD1 agrees at 7 bases. Losses at the gene ends were 7 bases for V and 3 bases for J; bases not matched to a gene: 9. The CDR3 extends over 15 amino acids. Looked up from germline, CDR1 is LNHNV and CDR2 is YYDKDF (reference sequence). CDR3 region: CATKGQPNNNQPQHF. The CDR3, as DNA: TGTGCCACCAAGGGACAGCCCAATAACAATCAGCCCCAGCATTTT.

The rearrangement links TRBV6-1 to TRBJ2-3; D gene ambiguous. Germline lookup yields CDR1 MNHNS and CDR2 SASEGT. Between the trimmed V and J ends, which lost 3 bases and 4 bases, there was a span of 8 bases. CDR3 length equals 13 residues. The CDR3 nucleotides are TGTGCCAGCAGTGATGGGCCGGCAGATACGCAGTATTTT. It translates to CASSDGPADTQYF.

The V gene is TRBV5-5, the J gene TRBJ2-7, with unresolved D. Germline CDR1 is SGHKS and CDR2 is YYEKEE (reference sequence). The CDR3 covers 12 residues. V gave up 0 bases and J gave up 4 bases, with 5 bases separating them. The CDR3 DNA reads TGTGCCAGCAGCTTGGCTCTTTACGAGCAGTACTTC. This codes for CASSLALYEQYF.

This clone has a single count. The gene calls are TRBV27 and TRBJ1-1, with 8 bases that match TRBD1. The CDR3 contains 14 residues. The germline V gene encodes CDR1 MNHEY and CDR2 SMNVEV (reference sequence). The V segment lost 6 bases and the J segment 6 bases; nucleotides outside the gene matches: 9. The CDR3 region has the DNA TGTGCCAGCAGCAGCCGGGACAGGATTTCTGAAGCTTTCTTT. Protein sequence: CASSSRDRISEAFF.

The J gene is TRBJ2-2, the V gene TRBV7-6; tentative D call: TRBD1 (5 bases). The CDR3 has 14 amino acids. Looked up from germline, CDR1 is SGHVS and CDR2 is FNYEAQ. The V and J ends lost 1 base and 3 bases respectively, with 6 bases between them. The CDR3 DNA reads TGTGCCAGCAGCTTAGAGGGGTACACCGGGGAGCTGTTTTTT. It encodes CASSLEGYTGELFF.

The chain couples TRBV30 to TRBJ1-2, with 10 bases matching TRBD1. CDR1 and CDR2 from the germline V gene are GTSNPN and SVGIG (reference sequence). The J segment lost 6 bases and the V segment lost 2 bases, leaving 3 bases of the junction unmatched. The CDR3 contains 13 residues. The DNA of the CDR3 is TGTGCCTGGAGTTTCGGGACAGGGGATGGCTACACCTTC. As protein: CAWSFGTGDGYTF.

V gene TRBV28 combines with J gene TRBJ1-3; maybe TRBD1 (6 bases). V dropped 7 bases and J dropped 0 bases, with 16 bases sitting between them. The CDR3 is made up of 16 amino acids. Per the germline V gene, CDR1 is MDHEN and CDR2 is SYDVKM. The CDR3 coding sequence is TGTGCCAGCAACAAAATGGGGGCCGACTCTGGAAACACCATATATTTT. Translated: CASNKMGADSGNTIYF.

The DNA for the CDR3 is TGTGCCAGCAGCTGGCGGGCGATTTCCTCTGGAAACACCATATATTTT. This encodes CASSWRAISSGNTIYF. The J gene is TRBJ1-3, the V gene TRBV7-8; D remains unclear. Germline V gene data show CDR1 as SGHVS and CDR2 as FQNEAQ. CDR3 length: 16 amino acids. Trimming removed 4 bases from V and 0 bases from J, with 13 bases in between. Combining the CDR3 with reference TRBV7-8 and TRBJ1-3 gives the whole variable domain GAGVSQSPRYKVAKRGQDVALRCDPISGHVSLFWYQQALGQGPEFLTYFQNEAQLDKSGLPSDRFFAERPEGSVSTLKIQRTQQEDSAVYLCASSWRAISSGNTIYFGEGSWLTVV.

The chain is built from TRBV12-5 and TRBJ2-1, with TRBD2 as a possible D gene (5 bases). The CDR3 extends over 19 amino acids. Trimming cost V 7 bases and J 0 bases, with 25 bases left between them. The germline CDR1 and CDR2 sequences are LGHNT and FRNRAP. The CDR3 DNA reads TGTGCTAGTGCCTCAATCACGGGGTACCCAATTAGCTCCTACAATGAGCAGTTCTTC. Its protein product is CASASITGYPISSYNEQFF.

The rearrangement uses TRBV19 and TRBJ1-3, with 7 positions matching TRBD1. The CDR3 loop spans 16 amino acids. Germline CDR1 is LNHDA and CDR2 is SQIVND (reference sequence). Trimming at V came to 5 bases and at J to 0 bases, leaving 7 bases not matched to a gene. Here the CDR3 DNA reads TGTGCCAGTAGTCTACGGCAGGGGGACTCTGGAAACACCATATATTTT. This gives the protein CASSLRQGDSGNTIYF.

The genes are TRBV5-1 and TRBJ2-1; a weak D match, TRBD1 (5 bases). This CDR3 comprises 16 residues. Trimming shortened V by 0 bases and J by 0 bases, and 10 bases separated the two germline ends. Per germline, CDR1 SGHRS and CDR2 YFSETQ. The CDR3 DNA is TGCGCCAGCAGCTTGGGACAGCCGAGCTCCTACAATGAGCAGTTCTTC. This translates into CASSLGQPSSYNEQFF. The variable domain in full, with the rest retrieved from reference TRBV5-1 and TRBJ2-1, is KAGVTQTPRYLIKTRGQQVTLSCSPISGHRSVSWYQQTPGQGLQFLFEYFSETQRNKGNFPGRFSGRQFSNSRSEMNVSTLELGDSALYLCASSLGQPSSYNEQFFGPGTRLTVL.

This chain connects TRBV28 to TRBJ1-6; D possibly corresponds to TRBD1 (6 bases). The length of the CDR3 is 16 residues. In germline, CDR1 is MDHEN, CDR2 SYDVKM. V was cut by 4 bases and J by 4 bases, with 14 bases left in between. CDR3 bases: TGTGCCAGCAGTTCCCGGGTAGGGGGTTATAATTCACCCCTCCACTTT. This codes for CASSSRVGGYNSPLHF.

This clone was detected only a few times. V usage is TRBV19 and J usage is TRBJ1-1, with TRBD1 matching 10 bases. This CDR3 spans 14 amino acids. The junction had 4 bases not matched to a gene; V was cut back by 5 bases and J by 4 bases. CDR1 LNHDA and CDR2 SQIVND come from the germline V gene (reference sequence). The CDR3 is CASSAGTGVTEAFF. In nucleotides, the CDR3 is TGTGCCAGTAGTGCTGGGACAGGGGTCACTGAAGCTTTCTTT.

This sequence joins TRBV6-4 and TRBJ1-2; 12 bases align to TRBD1. V was pared by 4 bases and J by 4 bases, with 4 bases of the junction left unmatched. This CDR3 spans 15 amino acids. The germline V gene encodes CDR1 MRHNA and CDR2 SNTAGT. This CDR3 is CASSAGTGGGYGYTF. The CDR3 nucleotides are TGTGCCAGCAGTGCCGGGACAGGGGGCGGCTATGGCTACACCTTC.

CDR3 sequence reads: CASSRTSGGYNEQFF. CDR3 nucleotide sequence: TGTGCCAGCAGCAGGACTAGCGGGGGTTACAATGAGCAGTTCTTC. The chain recombines TRBV3-1 (or the pseudogene TRBV3-2) with TRBJ2-1, with TRBD2 matching 13 bases. The CDR3 extends over 15 amino acids. CDR1 and CDR2 (germline): LGHDT, YNNKEL (reference sequence). J gave up 4 bases and V 5 bases, and 2 bases lay outside the gene matches.

This chain links TRBV7-2 with TRBJ2-5; TRBD2 matches 9 bases. The CDR3 is 15 residues long. V gave up 1 base and J gave up 3 bases; unmatched junction bases: 3. Germline loops: CDR1 SGHTA, CDR2 FQGNSA. The CDR3 spells CASSLVGLAKETQYF. CDR3 sequence (DNA): TGTGCCAGCAGCTTAGTGGGACTAGCTAAAGAGACCCAGTACTTC. Full variable domain (missing parts from reference TRBV7-2 and TRBJ2-5): GAGVSQSPSNKVTEKGKDVELRCDPISGHTALYWYRQSLGQGLEFLIYFQGNSAPDKSGLPSDRFSAERTGGSVSTLTIQRTQQEDSAVYLCASSLVGLAKETQYFGPGTRLLVL.

The gene calls are TRBV19 and TRBJ2-5; no clear D. The CDR3 has 13 residues. Germline V gene lookup returns CDR1 LNHDA and CDR2 SQIVND (reference sequence). V lost 4 bases and J 5 bases, leaving 11 bases between the germline ends. The CDR3 here is CASSSGSLETQYF. DNA of the CDR3: TGTGCCAGTAGTAGCGGCAGCCTTGAGACCCAGTACTTC.